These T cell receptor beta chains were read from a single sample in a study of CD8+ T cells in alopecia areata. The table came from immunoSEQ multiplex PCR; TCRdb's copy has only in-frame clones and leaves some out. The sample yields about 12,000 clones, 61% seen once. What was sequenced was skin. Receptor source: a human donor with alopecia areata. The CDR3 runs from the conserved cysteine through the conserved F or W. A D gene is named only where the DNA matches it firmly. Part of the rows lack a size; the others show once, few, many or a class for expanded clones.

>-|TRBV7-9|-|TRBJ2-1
TGTGCCAGCAGCTTGCAGGGAAGGGATTTTAATGAGCAGTTCTTC
CASSLQGRDFNEQFF
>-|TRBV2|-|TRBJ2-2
TGTGCCAGCGTAGGACTCTTCAACACCGGGGAGCTGTTTTTT
CASVGLFNTGELFF
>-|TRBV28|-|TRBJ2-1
TGTGCCAGCTCCGCCCGAAGCGTTCTGGTCTACAATGAGCAGTTCTTC
CASSARSVLVYNEQFF
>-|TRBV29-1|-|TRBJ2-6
TGCAGCGTTGGAGGGGCCCCTTTTAGCTCTGGGGCCAACGTCCTGACTTTC
CSVGGAPFSSGANVLTF
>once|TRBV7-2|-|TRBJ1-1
TGTGCCAGCAGCGTTTACAGGGCACGGAACACTGAAGCTTTCTTT
CASSVYRARNTEAFF
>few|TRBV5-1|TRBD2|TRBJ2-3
TGCGCCAGCAGGCCTAGCGGGAGTGGTCCAGATACGCAGTATTTT
CASRPSGSGPDTQYF
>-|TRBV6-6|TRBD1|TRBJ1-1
TGTGCCAGCAGTTACGGGACAGTGAATGGGAGAGCTTTCTTT
CASSYGTVNGRAFF
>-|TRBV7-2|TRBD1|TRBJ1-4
TGTGCCAGCAGTAGGGGGCGCGGTGAAAAACTGTTTTTT
CASSRGRGEKLFF
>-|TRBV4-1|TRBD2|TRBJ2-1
TGCGCCAGCAGCCACCCTAGGACTAGCGGGATGAATGAGCAGTTCTTC
CASSHPRTSGMNEQFF
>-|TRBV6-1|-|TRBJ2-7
TGTGCCAGCAGCGTCAGGGGATATTACGAGCAGTACTTC
CASSVRGYYEQYF
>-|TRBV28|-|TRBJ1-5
TGTGCCAGCAGAATACAGCCTCAGCCCCAGCATTTT
CASRIQPQPQHF
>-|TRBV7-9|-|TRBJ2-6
TGTGCCAGCAGCGGGGCCTTCACTGGGGCCAACGTCCTGACTTTC
CASSGAFTGANVLTF
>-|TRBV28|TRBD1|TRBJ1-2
TGTGCCAGCAGTTTTGGACAGGTCGAACTATACGGCTACACCTTC
CASSFGQVELYGYTF
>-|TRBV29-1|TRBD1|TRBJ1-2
TGCAGCGTTGGAGACCCACAGGGGGCAGGGTATGGCTACACCTTC
CSVGDPQGAGYGYTF
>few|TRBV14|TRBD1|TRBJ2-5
TGTGCCAGCAGCCGATGGGACAGGGGCCAAGAGACCCAGTACTTC
CASSRWDRGQETQYF
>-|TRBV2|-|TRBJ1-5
TGTGCCAGCAGACCGACAGGTTCGGCCTATCAGCCCCAGCATTTT
CASRPTGSAYQPQHF
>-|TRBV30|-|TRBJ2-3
TGTGCCTGGAGTCCACAAGATACGCAGTATTTT
CAWSPQDTQYF
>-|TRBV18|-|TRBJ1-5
TGTGCCAGCGCCCCTTACAGCGATCAGCCCCAGCATTTT
CASAPYSDQPQHF
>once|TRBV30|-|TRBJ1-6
TGTGCCTGGAAGCCGAGCTCCTATAATTCACCCCTCCACTTT
CAWKPSSYNSPLHF
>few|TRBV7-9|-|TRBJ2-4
TGTGCCAGCAGGGACACCTTAGCCAAAAACATTCAGTACTTC
CASRDTLAKNIQYF
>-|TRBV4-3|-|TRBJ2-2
TGCGCCAGCAGCCCGTTGGACCCCGCGAACACCGGGGAGCTGTTTTTT
CASSPLDPANTGELFF
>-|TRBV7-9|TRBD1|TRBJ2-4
TGTGCCAGCAGCTCCTACAGGGGAACCAAAAACATTCAGTACTTC
CASSSYRGTKNIQYF
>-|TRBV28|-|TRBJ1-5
TGTGCCAGCAGGCTGCAGGGGCGGTTGAATCAGCCCCAGCATTTT
CASRLQGRLNQPQHF
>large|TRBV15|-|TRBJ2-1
TGTGCCACCAGCAGAGATAGACCCCCCAATGAGCAGTTCTTC
CATSRDRPPNEQFF
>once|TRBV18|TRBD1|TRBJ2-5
TGTGCCAGCTCACCCCTTCGGGAACAGGGGGTGCAGACCCAGTACTTC
CASSPLREQGVQTQYF
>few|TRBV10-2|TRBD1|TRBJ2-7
TGCGCCAGCAGTCCCAGGACAGGCGGCGAGCAGTACTTC
CASSPRTGGEQYF
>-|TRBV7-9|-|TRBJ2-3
TGTGCCAGCAGCTTCCTAACTAGCTCCACAGATACGCAGTATTTT
CASSFLTSSTDTQYF
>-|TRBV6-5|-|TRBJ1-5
TGTGCCAGCAGTTACTCGTTTAGATTCAATCAGCCCCAGCATTTT
CASSYSFRFNQPQHF
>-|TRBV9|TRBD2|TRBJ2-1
TGTGCCAGCAGCGTGGCTAGCGGTTTTGTCGGTGAGCAGTTCTTC
CASSVASGFVGEQFF
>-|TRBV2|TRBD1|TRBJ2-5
TGTGCCAGCAGTGAAGGACAGGGCCCACAAGAGACCCAGTACTTC
CASSEGQGPQETQYF
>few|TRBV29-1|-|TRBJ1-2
TGCAGCGTTGAGGCCGGCAGCGCCTATGGCTACACCTTC
CSVEAGSAYGYTF
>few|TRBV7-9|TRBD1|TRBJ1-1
TGTGCCAGCAGCCCCCAGGGGACAGGGAGGAACACTGAAGCTTTCTTT
CASSPQGTGRNTEAFF
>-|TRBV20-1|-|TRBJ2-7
TGCAGTGCAAGGACTCGATACGAGCAGTACTTC
CSARTRYEQYF
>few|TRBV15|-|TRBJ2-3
TGTGCCACCAGCAGAGAAAGCGGGCGCAGAGATACGCAGTATTTT
CATSRESGRRDTQYF
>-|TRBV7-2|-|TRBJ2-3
TGTGCCAGCAGCTTAGAGGCTAGCCGGGATACGCAGTATTTT
CASSLEASRDTQYF
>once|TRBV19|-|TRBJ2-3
TGTGCCAGTAGTATGGGGACGGACTCTTCGGATACGCAGTATTTT
CASSMGTDSSDTQYF
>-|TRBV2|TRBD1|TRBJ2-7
TGTGCCAGCAGCGAGCCCGGACAGGGGTCCTCCTACGAGCAGTACTTC
CASSEPGQGSSYEQYF
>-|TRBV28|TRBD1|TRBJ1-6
TGTGCCGGCAGCTACAGGGGGTTTTCACCCCTCCACTTT
CAGSYRGFSPLHF
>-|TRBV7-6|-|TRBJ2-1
TGTGCCAGCAGTCAAACGGGAGTCCCCACCCCGTTCTTC
CASSQTGVPTPFF
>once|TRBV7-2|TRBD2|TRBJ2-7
TGTGCCAGCAGCTTAGACGCGGGACTAGCTTACAACGAGCAGTACTTC
CASSLDAGLAYNEQYF
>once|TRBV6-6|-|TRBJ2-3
TGTGCCAGCAGTTACGGGGGGCCACGTGGTGCTACGCAGTATTTT
CASSYGGPRGATQYF
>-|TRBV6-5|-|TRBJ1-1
TGTGCCAGCATACAAGATAGGGCAGTGAAAGCTTTCTTT
CASIQDRAVKAFF
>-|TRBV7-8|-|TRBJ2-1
TGTGCCAGCAGAGTGGGACTCTCCTACAATGAGCAGTTCTTC
CASRVGLSYNEQFF
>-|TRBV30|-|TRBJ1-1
TGTGCCTGGAGTGTGCAGACGGGGGGCTGGTTGAACACTGAAGCTTTCTTT
CAWSVQTGGWLNTEAFF
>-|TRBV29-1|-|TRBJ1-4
TGCAGCGTTCTTAACGGGAGATACGAAAAACTGTTTTTT
CSVLNGRYEKLFF
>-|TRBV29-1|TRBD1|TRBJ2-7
TGCAGCGTTGTTGAGAGGGGGCGCACCTACGAGCAGTACTTC
CSVVERGRTYEQYF
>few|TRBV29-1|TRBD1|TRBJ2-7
TGCAGCGTTGGGAAGGGGGCCGGGTCCGAGCAGTACTTC
CSVGKGAGSEQYF
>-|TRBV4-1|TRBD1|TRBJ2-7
TGCGCCAGCAGCCCCGGGACAGGGGGTTACGAGCAGTACTTC
CASSPGTGGYEQYF
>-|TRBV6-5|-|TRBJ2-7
TGTGCCAGCGGGTACGAGCAGTACTTC
CASGYEQYF
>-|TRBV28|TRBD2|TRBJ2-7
TGTGCCAGCAGTTTCGGACTAGCCCTTTTAAACTACGAGCAGTACTTC
CASSFGLALLNYEQYF